This T cell receptor beta chain was sequenced for a study of beta chain features in type 1 diabetes. General observations from the study: People with Type 1 diabetes carried modestly yet significantly shorter TCRB CDR3s in all four CD4+ subsets.

On this clone itself: The antigen is unknown.

CD4+ naive, central memory, regulatory and stem cell-like memory subsets were isolated by sorting on CD45RO/CCR7/CD25/CD127/CD95/CD27. Expressed TCRB transcripts got sequenced, as all isolated RNA was reverse transcribed. The assay was immunoSEQ multiplex PCR, and TCRdb's table has in-frame clones only and misses some. The table shows roughly 100,000 clones, with approximately 30% occurring only once. The clonotype was recovered from a young woman with type 1 diabetes. Sequencing input: central memory CD4+ T cells from blood.

In DNA form, the CDR3 reads TGCGCCAGTCGGGACAGGGATGGCGGCTACACCTTC. Amino acid sequence: CASRDRDGGYTF. The chain joins TRBV5-1 to TRBJ1-2; 9 nucleotides agree with TRBD1. CDR3 length equals 12 residues. V lost 8 bases, J lost 8 bases, and 7 bases stayed unmatched. Germline V gene sequence: CDR1 SGHRS, CDR2 YFSETQ.